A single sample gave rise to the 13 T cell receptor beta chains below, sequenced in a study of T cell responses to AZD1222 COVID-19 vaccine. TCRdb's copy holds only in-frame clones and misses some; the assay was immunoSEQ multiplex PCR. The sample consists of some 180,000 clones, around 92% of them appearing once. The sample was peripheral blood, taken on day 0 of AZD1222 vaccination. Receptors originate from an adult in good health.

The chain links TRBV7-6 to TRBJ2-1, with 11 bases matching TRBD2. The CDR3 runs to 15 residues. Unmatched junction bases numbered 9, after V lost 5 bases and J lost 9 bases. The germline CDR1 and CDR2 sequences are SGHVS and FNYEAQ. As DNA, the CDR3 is TGTGCCAGCAGCGAACTAGCGGGGGCCGTCGGTGAGCAGTTCTTC. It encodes CASSELAGAVGEQFF.

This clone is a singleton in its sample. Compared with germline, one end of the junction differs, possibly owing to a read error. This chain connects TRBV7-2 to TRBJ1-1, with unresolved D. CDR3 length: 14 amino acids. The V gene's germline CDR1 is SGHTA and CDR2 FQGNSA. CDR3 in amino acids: CASTLMGSNTEAFF. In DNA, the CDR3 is TGTGCCAGCACCTTAATGGGGTCGAACACTGAAGCTTTCTTT.

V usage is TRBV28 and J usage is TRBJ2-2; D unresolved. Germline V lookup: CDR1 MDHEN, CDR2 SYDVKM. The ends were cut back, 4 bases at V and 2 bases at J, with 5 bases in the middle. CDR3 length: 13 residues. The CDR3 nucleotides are TGTGCCAGCAGTTCCCCAAACACCGGGGAGCTGTTTTTT. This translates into CASSSPNTGELFF.

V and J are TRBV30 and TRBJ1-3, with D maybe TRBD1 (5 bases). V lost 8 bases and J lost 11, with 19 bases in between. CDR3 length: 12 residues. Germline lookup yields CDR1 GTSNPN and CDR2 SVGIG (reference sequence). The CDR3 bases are TGTGCCGGGAACGTCCGTGTGGGGGCCATATATTTT. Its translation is CAGNVRVGAIYF.

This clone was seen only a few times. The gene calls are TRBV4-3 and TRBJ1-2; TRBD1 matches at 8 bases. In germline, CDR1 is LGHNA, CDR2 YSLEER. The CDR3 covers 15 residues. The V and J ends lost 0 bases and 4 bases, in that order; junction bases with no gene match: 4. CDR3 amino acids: CASSQDRGQGYGYTF. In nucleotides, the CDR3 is TGCGCCAGCAGCCAAGATCGAGGACAGGGCTATGGCTACACCTTC.

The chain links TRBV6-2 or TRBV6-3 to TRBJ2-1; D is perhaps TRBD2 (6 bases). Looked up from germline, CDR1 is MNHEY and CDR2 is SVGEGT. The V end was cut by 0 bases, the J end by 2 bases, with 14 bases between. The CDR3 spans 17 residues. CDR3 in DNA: TGTGCCAGCAGTTACTCGACGCGGGGCGTCACCTACAATGAGCAGTTCTTC. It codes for CASSYSTRGVTYNEQFF.

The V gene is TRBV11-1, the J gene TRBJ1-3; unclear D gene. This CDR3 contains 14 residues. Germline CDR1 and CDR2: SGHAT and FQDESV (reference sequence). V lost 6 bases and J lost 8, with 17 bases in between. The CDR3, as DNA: TGTGCCAGCAGGAAAGCGGTTAGTGCGGACACCATATATTTT. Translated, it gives CASRKAVSADTIYF.

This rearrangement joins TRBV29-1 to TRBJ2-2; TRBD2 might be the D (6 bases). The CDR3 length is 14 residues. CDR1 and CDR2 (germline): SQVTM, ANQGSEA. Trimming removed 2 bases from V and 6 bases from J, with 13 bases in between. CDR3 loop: CSVEPRGDAGELFF. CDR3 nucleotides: TGCAGCGTTGAACCGCGCGGGGACGCCGGGGAGCTGTTTTTT.

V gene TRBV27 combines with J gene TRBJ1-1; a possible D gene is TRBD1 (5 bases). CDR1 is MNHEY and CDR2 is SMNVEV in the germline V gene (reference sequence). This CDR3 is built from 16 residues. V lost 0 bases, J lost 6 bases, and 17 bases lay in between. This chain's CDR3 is CASSLSVIRVDAEAFF. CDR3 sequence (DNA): TGTGCCAGCAGTTTATCGGTAATCAGGGTTGACGCTGAAGCTTTCTTT.

Here the CDR3 reads CASSEGSLNYGYTF. DNA of the CDR3: TGTGCCAGCAGTGAGGGCAGCCTTAACTATGGCTACACCTTC. This chain joins TRBV2 and TRBJ1-2, with D unresolved. The V and J ends lost 3 bases and 1 base respectively, with 9 bases between them. The CDR3 runs 14 residues. Per the germline V gene, CDR1 is SNHLY and CDR2 is FYNNEI.

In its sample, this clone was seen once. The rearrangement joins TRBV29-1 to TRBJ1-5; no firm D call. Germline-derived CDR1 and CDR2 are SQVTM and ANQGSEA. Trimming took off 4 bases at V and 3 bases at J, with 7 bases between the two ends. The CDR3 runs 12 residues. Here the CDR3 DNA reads TGCAGCGTTGGGGAGTTCAATCAGCCCCAGCATTTT. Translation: CSVGEFNQPQHF.

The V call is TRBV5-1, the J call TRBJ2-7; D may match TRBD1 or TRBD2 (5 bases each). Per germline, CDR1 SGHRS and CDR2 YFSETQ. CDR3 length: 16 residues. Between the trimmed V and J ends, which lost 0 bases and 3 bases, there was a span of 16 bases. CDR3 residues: CASSLVGTASFYEQYF. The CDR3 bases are TGCGCCAGCAGCTTGGTCGGGACCGCTTCTTTCTACGAGCAGTACTTC.

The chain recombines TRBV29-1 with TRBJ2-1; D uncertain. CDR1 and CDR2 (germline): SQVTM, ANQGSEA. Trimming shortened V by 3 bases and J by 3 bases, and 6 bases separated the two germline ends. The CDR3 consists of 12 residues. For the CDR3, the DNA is TGCAGCGTTGATAAGGTCTACAATGAGCAGTTCTTC. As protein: CSVDKVYNEQFF.